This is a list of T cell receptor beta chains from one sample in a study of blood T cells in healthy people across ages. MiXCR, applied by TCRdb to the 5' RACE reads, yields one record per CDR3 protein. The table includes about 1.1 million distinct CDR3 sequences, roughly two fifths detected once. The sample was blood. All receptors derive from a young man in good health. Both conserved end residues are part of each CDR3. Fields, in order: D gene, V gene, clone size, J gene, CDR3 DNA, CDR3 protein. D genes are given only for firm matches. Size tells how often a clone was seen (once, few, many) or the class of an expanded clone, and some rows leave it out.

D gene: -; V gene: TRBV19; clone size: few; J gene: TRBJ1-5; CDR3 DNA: TGTGCCAGTAACACAATTAGGTCGGGCAATCAGCCCCAGCATTTT; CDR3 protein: CASNTIRSGNQPQHF
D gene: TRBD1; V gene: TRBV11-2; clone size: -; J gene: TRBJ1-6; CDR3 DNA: TGTGCCAGCAGCCCGGCTACAGGGGACCATAATTCACCCCTCCACTTT; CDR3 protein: CASSPATGDHNSPLHF
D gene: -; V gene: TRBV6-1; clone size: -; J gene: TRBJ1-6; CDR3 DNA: TGTGCCAGCCATCCCCTAGGGAAGTCCCCGACTAATTCACCCCTCCACTTT; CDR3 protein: CASHPLGKSPTNSPLHF
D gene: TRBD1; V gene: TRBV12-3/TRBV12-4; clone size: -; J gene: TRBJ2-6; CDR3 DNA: TGTGCCAGCAGTCCCATCGGGACAGCCCAAAACGACCTGACTTTC; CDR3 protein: CASSPIGTAQNDLTF
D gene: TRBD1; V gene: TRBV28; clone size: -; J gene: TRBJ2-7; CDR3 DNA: TGTGCCAGCCGGAACCGGGACAGTCTCTACGAGCAGTACTTC; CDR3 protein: CASRNRDSLYEQYF
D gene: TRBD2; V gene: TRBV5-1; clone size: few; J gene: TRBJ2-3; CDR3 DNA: TGCGCCAGCAGCTTGGCTCAGACTAGCGGAGGTTTTAGCACAGATACGCAGTATTTT; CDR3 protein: CASSLAQTSGGFSTDTQYF
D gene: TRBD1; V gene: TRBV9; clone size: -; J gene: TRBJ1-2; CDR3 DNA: TGTGCCAGCAGCGCTGACGGGACAGACCTCTATGGCTACACCTTC; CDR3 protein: CASSADGTDLYGYTF
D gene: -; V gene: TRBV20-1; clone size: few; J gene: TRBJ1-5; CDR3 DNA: TGCAGTGCTAGTCCCAATAATAATGAGCCCCAGCATTTT; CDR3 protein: CSASPNNNEPQHF
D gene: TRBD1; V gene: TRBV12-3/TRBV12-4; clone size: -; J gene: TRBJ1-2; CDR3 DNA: TGTGCCAGCAGTCCCCCGGGACAGGGGATTAACTATGGCCACACCTTC; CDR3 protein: CASSPPGQGINYGHTF
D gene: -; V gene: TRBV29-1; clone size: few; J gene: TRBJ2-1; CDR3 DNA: TGCAGCGTGGACTACTCTAGCGACAGCTCCTACAATGAGCAGTTCTTC; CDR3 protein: CSVDYSSDSSYNEQFF
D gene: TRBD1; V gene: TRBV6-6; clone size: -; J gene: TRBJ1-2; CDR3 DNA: TGTGCCACCAACTACGGGACAGTAAACTATGACTACACCTTC; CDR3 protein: CATNYGTVNYDYTF
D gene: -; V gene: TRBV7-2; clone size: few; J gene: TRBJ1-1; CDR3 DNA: TGTGCCAGCAGCTTTGGAGAGGCTGAAGCTTTCTTT; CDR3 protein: CASSFGEAEAFF
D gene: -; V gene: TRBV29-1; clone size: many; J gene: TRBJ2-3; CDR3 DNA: TGCAGCGTTTCAGACAGCACAGATACGCAGTATTTT; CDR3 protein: CSVSDSTDTQYF
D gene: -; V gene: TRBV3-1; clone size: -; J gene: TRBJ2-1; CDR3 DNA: TGTGCCAGCAGCCACAATGAAGAGACCCAGTTCTTC; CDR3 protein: CASSHNEETQFF
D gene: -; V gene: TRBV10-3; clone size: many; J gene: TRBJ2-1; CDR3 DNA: TGTGCCATCAGTGAGACCTCCCCAGGGAATGAGCAGTTCTTC; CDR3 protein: CAISETSPGNEQFF
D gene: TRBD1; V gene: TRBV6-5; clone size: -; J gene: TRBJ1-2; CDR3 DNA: TGTGCCAGCAGTTACTCGACCCAGGGGGTAGACTACACCTTC; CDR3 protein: CASSYSTQGVDYTF
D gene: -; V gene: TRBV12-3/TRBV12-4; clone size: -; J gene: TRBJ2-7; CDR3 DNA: TGCGCCAGCAGTTTAGACCAGTACAATGAGCAGTACTTC; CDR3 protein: CASSLDQYNEQYF
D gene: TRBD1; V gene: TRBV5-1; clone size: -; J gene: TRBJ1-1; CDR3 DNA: TGCGCCAGCAGCTTGGCCGGGACAGTGAACACTGAAGCTTTCTTT; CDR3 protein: CASSLAGTVNTEAFF
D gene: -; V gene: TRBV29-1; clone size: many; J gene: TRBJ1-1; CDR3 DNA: TGCAGCGTTGTAAGGGGAAACACTGAAGCTTTCTTT; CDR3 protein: CSVVRGNTEAFF
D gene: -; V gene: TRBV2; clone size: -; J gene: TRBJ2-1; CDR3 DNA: TGTGCCAGCAGTGTGGAACTCCGACGCAATGAGCAGTTCTTC; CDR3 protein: CASSVELRRNEQFF